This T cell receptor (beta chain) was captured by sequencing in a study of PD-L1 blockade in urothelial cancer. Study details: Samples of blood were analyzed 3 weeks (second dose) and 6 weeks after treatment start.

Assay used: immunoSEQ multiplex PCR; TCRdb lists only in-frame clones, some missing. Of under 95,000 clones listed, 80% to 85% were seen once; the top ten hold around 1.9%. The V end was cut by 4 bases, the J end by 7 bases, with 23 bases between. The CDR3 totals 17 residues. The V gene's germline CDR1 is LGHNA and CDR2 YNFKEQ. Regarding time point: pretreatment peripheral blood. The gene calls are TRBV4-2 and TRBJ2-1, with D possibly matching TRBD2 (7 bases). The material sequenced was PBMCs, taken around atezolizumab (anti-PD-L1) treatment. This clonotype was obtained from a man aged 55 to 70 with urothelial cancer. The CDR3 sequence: CASSLRTRGEGVNEQFF. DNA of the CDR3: TGTGCCAGCAGCCTCCGGACGAGGGGGGAGGGCGTGAATGAGCAGTTCTTC.